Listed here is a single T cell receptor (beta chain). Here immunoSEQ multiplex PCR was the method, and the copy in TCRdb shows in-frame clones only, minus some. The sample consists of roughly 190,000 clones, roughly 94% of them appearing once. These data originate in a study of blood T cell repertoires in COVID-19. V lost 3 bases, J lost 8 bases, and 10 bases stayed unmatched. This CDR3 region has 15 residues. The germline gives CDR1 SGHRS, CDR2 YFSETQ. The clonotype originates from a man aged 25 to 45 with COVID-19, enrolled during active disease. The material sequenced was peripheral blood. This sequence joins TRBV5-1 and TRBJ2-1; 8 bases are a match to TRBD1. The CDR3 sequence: CASSWQPGQEYEQFF. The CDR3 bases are TGCGCCAGCAGCTGGCAACCGGGACAGGAATATGAGCAGTTCTTC.